Below, one TCR beta chain is given with its context. Individuals having autoimmune disease history or systemic immunosuppression were not enrolled. This table comes from immunoSEQ multiplex PCR, and its TCRdb copy is limited to in-frame clones, with some not included. The sample holds about 61,000 clones; about four fifths are singletons and the top ten take under 0.6%. This sample is part of a study of OX40 agonist ivuxolimab in advanced cancers. Material: CD4+ or CD8+ T cells sorted from blood, obtained in a trial of the OX40 agonist ivuxolimab. This clonotype was sampled from an adult with an advanced solid tumor such as melanoma, head and neck, liver or kidney cancer.

CDR3 amino acids: CASSDPPMNEQFF. The CDR3 bases are TGCGCCAGCAGTGATCCTCCCATGAATGAGCAGTTCTTC. V is TRBV10-1 and J is TRBJ2-1; D gene unclear. V lost 3 bases to trimming and J lost 7 bases, with 10 bases between them. The CDR3 sequence is 13 residues long. Per the germline V gene, CDR1 is WNHNN and CDR2 is SYGVQD (reference sequence).